What follows is one TCR beta chain and its context. The target antigen is unknown. Germline V gene lookup returns CDR1 SGHVS and CDR2 FQNEAQ. With 2 bases clipped from V and 3 bases from J, the junction kept 5 bases outside the gene matches. The CDR3 consists of 16 residues. Primers: 60 Vbeta forward and 13 Jbeta reverse. Method: immunoSEQ multiplex PCR; TCRdb's copy keeps in-frame clones and lacks some. This table has 110,000 to 150,000 clones, approximately 80% appearing once. The sample originates from a study of cytomegalovirus exposure and HLA in healthy donors. Regarding the study as a whole: Earlier analysis yielded a pattern in which most TCR beta V segments were productive about 87% or about 30% of the time. More clonal expansion characterized HLA-associated TCR beta chains than equally common others in a later analysis. CMV serostatus stood as the only immune exposure information on hand.

The V call is TRBV7-8, the J call TRBJ2-1, with 9 bases that match TRBD2. The receptor was derived from a male donor in good health and CMV-seronegative. Specimen: PBMCs. CDR3 loop: CASSLYVAGDYNEQFF. CDR3 nucleotides: TGTGCCAGCAGCTTATATGTAGCGGGAGACTACAATGAGCAGTTCTTC.